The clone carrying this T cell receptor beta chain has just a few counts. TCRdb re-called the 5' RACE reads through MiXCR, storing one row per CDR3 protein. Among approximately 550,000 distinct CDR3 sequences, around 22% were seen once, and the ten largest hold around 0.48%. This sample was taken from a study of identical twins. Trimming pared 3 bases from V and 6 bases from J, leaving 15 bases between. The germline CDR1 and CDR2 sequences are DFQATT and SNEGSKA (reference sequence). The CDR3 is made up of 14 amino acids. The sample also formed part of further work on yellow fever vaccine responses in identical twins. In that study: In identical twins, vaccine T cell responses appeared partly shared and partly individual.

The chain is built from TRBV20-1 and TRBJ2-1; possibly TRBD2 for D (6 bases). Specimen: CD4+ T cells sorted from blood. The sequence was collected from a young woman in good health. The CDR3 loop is CSASSSGPTNEQFF. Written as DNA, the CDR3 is TGCAGTGCTAGTTCCAGCGGGCCTACCAATGAGCAGTTCTTC.